Listed below are T cell receptor beta chains from one sample, sequenced in a study of early T cells in non-severe SARS-CoV-2 infection. From the 5' RACE reads, TCRdb called clonotypes with MiXCR, one entry per CDR3 protein. The sample has 25,000 to 35,000 distinct CDR3 sequences, 5% to 6.5% seen once. The source material was whole blood. The receptors derive from an adult who was a healthcare worker with PCR-confirmed SARS-CoV-2 infection or an uninfected control (not recorded which). Both conserved end residues are part of each CDR3. D genes are given only for firm matches. Where a row states a size, it is once, few, many or the class of an expanded clone; other rows omit it.

TRBJ1-4	15	TRBV7-2	many	TRBD1	TGTGCCAGCAGACCAACAGGGGGCGCGCGCGAAAAACTGTTTTTT	CASRPTGGAREKLFF
TRBJ1-2	15	TRBV19	few	TRBD1	TGTGCCAGTACCGGGACAGGGGGCGATCCTTATGGCTACACCTTC	CASTGTGGDPYGYTF
TRBJ1-3	12	TRBV6-2/TRBV6-3	.	.	TGTGCCAGCAGTCGACAGGAAAACACCATATATTTT	CASSRQENTIYF
TRBJ2-1	16	TRBV20-1	many	.	TGCAGTGCTAGGGAGGTTAGCGGTAGCTCCTACAATGAGCAGTTCTTC	CSAREVSGSSYNEQFF
TRBJ2-1	16	TRBV10-3	.	TRBD2	TGTGCCATCAGTGAAGGTGCGGGAGCGGTGCGCAATGAGCAGTTCTTC	CAISEGAGAVRNEQFF
TRBJ1-5	13	TRBV6-6	few	.	TGTGCCAGCAGGAGGACAGTCAATCAGCCCCAGCATTTT	CASRRTVNQPQHF
TRBJ2-3	14	TRBV20-1	.	TRBD2	TGCAGTGCCCATGAAGCGGGACCTTTAACCACGCAGTATTTT	CSAHEAGPLTTQYF
TRBJ1-4	13	TRBV7-9	many	TRBD1	TGTGCCAGCAGCGCGGGACAGTACGAAAAACTGTTTTTT	CASSAGQYEKLFF
TRBJ1-1	14	TRBV7-8	many	.	TGTGCCAGCAGCACGTGGACCTTGGATACTGAAGCTTTCTTT	CASSTWTLDTEAFF
TRBJ1-2	14	TRBV7-9	many	.	TGTGCCAGCAGCTTAGAAACCGCTCCCTATGGCTACACCTTC	CASSLETAPYGYTF
TRBJ2-7	13	TRBV12-3/TRBV12-4	few	.	TGTGCCAGCAGTTCGCGACCCTCCTACGAGCAGTACTTC	CASSSRPSYEQYF
TRBJ2-5	13	TRBV28	many	.	TGTGCCAGCAGTTTCACCTCCCAAGAGACCCAGTACTTC	CASSFTSQETQYF
TRBJ2-7	14	TRBV6-2/TRBV6-3	many	TRBD1	TGTGCCAGCGAGGACAGGACAAGCACCTACGAGCAGTACTTC	CASEDRTSTYEQYF
TRBJ2-7	13	TRBV5-5	many	.	TGTGCCAGCAGCGCGATTAGCTCGGACGAGCAGTACTTC	CASSAISSDEQYF
TRBJ1-2	15	TRBV4-1	few	.	TGCGCCAGCAGCCAAGAGGCAACCGGACTGGCTGGCTACACCTTC	CASSQEATGLAGYTF
TRBJ1-5	13	TRBV3-1	few	.	TGTGCCAGCAGCCAAGACGGACGCCGACCCCAGCATTTT	CASSQDGRRPQHF
TRBJ2-7	12	TRBV3-1	few	TRBD2	TGTGCCAGCAGCCAGAGGGAGCGGGATACGTACTTC	CASSQRERDTYF
TRBJ1-1	13	TRBV29-1	many	.	TGCAGCGTAACAGGGCAAAGGAACACTGAGGCTTTCTTT	CSVTGQRNTEAFF
TRBJ2-6	17	TRBV4-3	few	.	TGCGCCAGCAGCCGCGGGACCACAATCTCTGGGGCCAACGTCCTGACTTTC	CASSRGTTISGANVLTF
TRBJ2-1	15	TRBV6-2/TRBV6-3	few	.	TGTGCCAGCAGCCCCGGACAGTTACCTTACAATGAGCAGTTCTTC	CASSPGQLPYNEQFF
TRBJ2-3	15	TRBV7-6	.	.	TGTGCCAGCAGCTCAGGACTGGCTAGCACAGATACGCAGTATTTT	CASSSGLASTDTQYF
TRBJ2-5	13	TRBV20-1	many	.	TGCAGTGCCACCGGTCACATCTTGGAGACCCAGTACTTC	CSATGHILETQYF
TRBJ1-2	14	TRBV9	.	TRBD1	TGTGCCAGCACCGAACAGGGGGATCCGAATGGCTACACCTTC	CASTEQGDPNGYTF
TRBJ2-2	16	TRBV6-6	many	TRBD2	TGTGCCAGCAGAGGAGCGGGAGGGCAGAGCACCGGGGAGCTGTTTTTT	CASRGAGGQSTGELFF
TRBJ1-6	14	TRBV20-1	many	TRBD1	TGCAGTGCTAGTCCAGGGGGATATAATTCACCCCTCCACTTT	CSASPGGYNSPLHF
TRBJ1-5	17	TRBV6-2/TRBV6-3	many	.	TGTGCCAGCAGTTACTCGACTTTTAATTCCGTCTATCAGCCCCAGCATTTT	CASSYSTFNSVYQPQHF
TRBJ2-3	15	TRBV5-4	.	.	TGTGCCAGCAGCGCGGTAGACGAGAGGACAGATACGCAGTATTTT	CASSAVDERTDTQYF
TRBJ2-7	15	TRBV13	.	TRBD2	TGTGCCAGCAGCGCCGGGACTAGCGGATTCTACGAGCAGTACTTC	CASSAGTSGFYEQYF
TRBJ2-3	16	TRBV14	.	TRBD2	TGTGCCAGCAGCCAGGGGACGGGACTAGCAGCGGATACGCAGTATTTT	CASSQGTGLAADTQYF
TRBJ2-2	15	TRBV2	few	TRBD2	TGTGCCAGCAGTGAATCGCGGGAGAGCACCGGGGAGCTGTTTTTT	CASSESRESTGELFF
TRBJ2-1	15	TRBV7-8	few	TRBD2	TGTGCCAGCAGCCTAGGGGCGGGGGCCTACAATGAGCAGTTCTTC	CASSLGAGAYNEQFF
TRBJ2-1	12	TRBV6-1	many	.	TGTGCCAGCAGTGAATCGTACAATGAGCAGTTCTTC	CASSESYNEQFF
TRBJ2-3	14	TRBV28	many	.	TGTGGCAGTGGCGCGGGACCTCCCACAGATACGCAGTATTTT	CGSGAGPPTDTQYF
TRBJ1-3	16	TRBV7-9	many	.	TGTGCCAGCAGCTTAAGGTCCGCTTTAAGTGGAAACACCATATATTTT	CASSLRSALSGNTIYF
TRBJ2-1	11	TRBV6-6	many	.	TGTGCCAGCACAGGGGCCAATGAGCAGTTCTTC	CASTGANEQFF
TRBJ1-2	14	TRBV5-1	many	.	TGCGCCAGCAGCTTAGAGGGATCTGCCTATGGCTACACCTTC	CASSLEGSAYGYTF
TRBJ1-1	14	TRBV12-3/TRBV12-4	.	TRBD1	TGTGCCAGCAGACGTCGGACAGGCAGCTTTGAAGCTTTCTTT	CASRRRTGSFEAFF
TRBJ2-5	14	TRBV5-5	many	TRBD1	TGTGCCAGCAGCTCGGGACAGGGAGAAGAGACCCAGTACTTC	CASSSGQGEETQYF
TRBJ2-7	15	TRBV4-3	few	.	TGCGCCAGCAGCCAGGGCTACCAAGGAAACTACGAGCAGTACTTC	CASSQGYQGNYEQYF
TRBJ2-7	16	TRBV7-2	few	TRBD1	TGTGCCAGCAGCTTATCGTCGGACAGGCACCGCTACGAGCAGTACTTC	CASSLSSDRHRYEQYF
TRBJ2-3	11	TRBV6-2/TRBV6-3	few	.	TGTGCCAGCAGCCAGACAGATACGCAGTATTTT	CASSQTDTQYF
TRBJ2-7	15	TRBV7-2	many	.	TGTGCCAGCAGCTTAGTCGGGGACTCCCGGATCGAGCAGTACTTC	CASSLVGDSRIEQYF
TRBJ2-5	14	TRBV7-9	many	.	TGTGCCAGCAGCACGCCGGGGCCCCAAGAGACCCAGTACTTC	CASSTPGPQETQYF
TRBJ2-1	17	TRBV20-1	few	TRBD2	TGCAGTGCTAGAGCTGGGGCTAGCGGGGCCACCTACAATGAGCAGTTCTTC	CSARAGASGATYNEQFF
TRBJ2-3	12	TRBV7-3	many	.	TGTGCCAGCAGCTTATCCCCAGATACGCAGTATTTT	CASSLSPDTQYF
TRBJ2-1	14	TRBV27	many	TRBD2	TGTGCCAGCAGTTTTCGGGAGGGCCGTGTTGAGCAGTTCTTC	CASSFREGRVEQFF
TRBJ1-2	11	TRBV29-1	few	.	TGCAGCGTTGAATTTCTCGGAGGCTACACCTTC	CSVEFLGGYTF
TRBJ2-3	17	TRBV28	.	TRBD1	TGTGCCAGCAGTTGGGGATTTGGGGGACAGATGACAGATACGCAGTATTTT	CASSWGFGGQMTDTQYF
TRBJ2-6	14	TRBV28	.	.	TGTGCCAGCAGTTTCAGGGTTGGGGCCAACGTCCTGACTTTC	CASSFRVGANVLTF
TRBJ1-1	12	TRBV7-9	.	.	TGTGCCGGCAGCCTGGGGGTGACTGAAGCTTTCTTT	CAGSLGVTEAFF
TRBJ2-2	13	TRBV6-2/TRBV6-3	few	.	TGTGCCAGCAGACCGACTCAGGTCGGGGAGCTGTTTTTT	CASRPTQVGELFF
TRBJ2-7	15	TRBV28	many	TRBD1	TGTGCCAGCAGGTCGCCCGGGACAGGGGCCTACGAGCAGTACTTC	CASRSPGTGAYEQYF
TRBJ2-7	16	TRBV28	.	TRBD2	TGTGCCAGCAGCTCCCCGGGACTAGCGGGAGGGTACGAGCAGTACTTC	CASSSPGLAGGYEQYF
TRBJ2-1	12	TRBV11-2	many	.	TGTGCCAGCAGCTTAAGCTACAATGAGCAGTTCTTC	CASSLSYNEQFF
TRBJ1-6	21	TRBV12-3/TRBV12-4	many	TRBD1	TGTGCCAGCAGTTTCGTGGGACCCTTAACAGGGGGGCTCTCCTATAATTCACCCCTCCACTTT	CASSFVGPLTGGLSYNSPLHF
TRBJ2-1	14	TRBV11-2	medium-sized	TRBD2	TGTGCCAGCAGCTTAGGCGGGAGAAGAGGTGAGCAGTTCTTC	CASSLGGRRGEQFF
TRBJ2-7	16	TRBV6-1	many	.	TGTGCCAGCAGTGAAGCGGCTGTCAGGGGAGGCTACGAGCAGTACTTC	CASSEAAVRGGYEQYF
TRBJ2-5	14	TRBV5-1	many	.	TGCGCCAGCAGCGGGGGACACCCGCCAAAGACCCAGTACTTC	CASSGGHPPKTQYF
TRBJ2-1	18	TRBV10-1	many	TRBD2	TGCGCCAGCAGTGAGTCAGGTAGCGGGAGTGTCCCCTACAATGAGCAGTTCTTC	CASSESGSGSVPYNEQFF